Listed below are T cell receptor beta chains from one sample, sequenced in a study of T cells in Graves' hyperthyroidism and ophthalmopathy. TCRdb passed the multiplex PCR reads through MiXCR, listing each CDR3 protein once. The sample records 300,000 to 450,000 distinct CDR3 sequences, more than 20% being singletons. Sequencing was done on a sample of blood. Source of these receptors: a man in his forties or fifties with Graves' hyperthyroidism. Both conserved end residues are part of each CDR3. D genes are given only for firm matches. Clone size is shown for a subset of rows, as once, few, many or a class of expanded clone.

D: .; size: many; V: TRBV20-1; J: TRBJ1-5; DNA: TGCAGTGCTAGTCCTGGGAGTAGTCAGCCCCAGCATTTT; CDR3: CSASPGSSQPQHF
D: TRBD1; size: many; V: TRBV2; J: TRBJ2-3; DNA: TGTGCCGTCCGACAGGGGCCCTTCACAGATACGCAGTATTTT; CDR3: CAVRQGPFTDTQYF
D: .; size: few; V: TRBV5-1; J: TRBJ2-2; DNA: TGCGCCAGCAGCCGGTCTGTGGGCGGGAACACCGGGGAGCTGTTTTTT; CDR3: CASSRSVGGNTGELFF
D: .; size: many; V: TRBV13; J: TRBJ2-7; DNA: TGTGCCAGCAGCCCCCCGGCCGCCTACGAGCAGTACTTC; CDR3: CASSPPAAYEQYF
D: .; size: many; V: TRBV2; J: TRBJ2-3; DNA: TGTGCCAGCAGTGCAAGAGAACGGGGCACAGATACGCAGTATTTT; CDR3: CASSARERGTDTQYF
D: .; size: .; V: TRBV12-5; J: TRBJ1-1; DNA: TGTGCTAGTGGCATACAGGGCTACACTGAAGCTTTCTTT; CDR3: CASGIQGYTEAFF
D: .; size: many; V: TRBV5-1; J: TRBJ1-2; DNA: TGCGCCAGCAGCTTGGGGCAGACCTATGGCTACACCTTC; CDR3: CASSLGQTYGYTF
D: TRBD2; size: .; V: TRBV19; J: TRBJ2-3; DNA: TGTGCCAGTAGTAGTCCGGGACTAGCGGGAGGAGGCACAGATACGCAGTATTTT; CDR3: CASSSPGLAGGGTDTQYF
D: TRBD1; size: few; V: TRBV7-2; J: TRBJ2-4; DNA: TGTGCCAGCAGCTCCCTTAACAGGGGGAACATTCAGTACTTC; CDR3: CASSSLNRGNIQYF
D: TRBD1; size: few; V: TRBV5-1; J: TRBJ2-3; DNA: TGCGCCAGCAGCTTGACCGCCGGGACAGACATAGATACGCAGTATTTT; CDR3: CASSLTAGTDIDTQYF
D: .; size: .; V: TRBV24-1; J: TRBJ2-3; DNA: TGTGCCACCAGTGATTTTTGGCAGACAGATACGCAGTATTTT; CDR3: CATSDFWQTDTQYF
D: .; size: few; V: TRBV12-3/TRBV12-4; J: TRBJ2-1; DNA: TGTGCCAGCAGTTACGGGCCCAATGAGCAGTTCTTC; CDR3: CASSYGPNEQFF
D: TRBD2; size: .; V: TRBV29-1; J: TRBJ2-2; DNA: TGCAGCGTTGAAGGGAGAACTAGCGGGATTAACACCGGGGAGCTGTTTTTT; CDR3: CSVEGRTSGINTGELFF
D: .; size: few; V: TRBV19; J: TRBJ2-5; DNA: TGTGCCAGTAGTATAGATCAGCTAAGACACAGATACCAAGAGACCCAGTACTTC; CDR3: CASSIDQLRHRYQETQYF
D: TRBD2; size: .; V: TRBV15; J: TRBJ2-7; DNA: TGTGCCACCAGCAGAGATCCAGCGGGGCTATACGAGCAGTACTTC; CDR3: CATSRDPAGLYEQYF
D: .; size: .; V: TRBV7-2; J: TRBJ2-5; DNA: TGTGCCAGTAGCCTGGGTTTGAATGTTGGGGGAGAGACCCAGTACTTC; CDR3: CASSLGLNVGGETQYF
D: .; size: .; V: TRBV12-3/TRBV12-4; J: TRBJ1-5; DNA: TGTGCCAGCAGCAAACATGTGGGCAATCAGCCCCAGCATTTT; CDR3: CASSKHVGNQPQHF
D: .; size: many; V: TRBV2; J: TRBJ2-1; DNA: TGTGCCAGCAAAACAAGTTTAGCGGCCAATGAGCAGTTCTTC; CDR3: CASKTSLAANEQFF
D: .; size: .; V: TRBV18; J: TRBJ1-3; DNA: TGTGCCAGTCCAGCTGGAAACACCATATATTTT; CDR3: CASPAGNTIYF
D: TRBD2; size: once; V: TRBV25-1; J: TRBJ2-1; DNA: TGTGCCAGCAGTTCCCCGGGACTAGCGGTTTACAATGAGCAGTTCTTC; CDR3: CASSSPGLAVYNEQFF
D: .; size: few; V: TRBV20-1; J: TRBJ2-1; DNA: TGCAGTGCTAGAGACCCCAATACGGGTATGACCAATGAGCAGTTCTTC; CDR3: CSARDPNTGMTNEQFF
D: .; size: .; V: TRBV12-3/TRBV12-4; J: TRBJ2-2; DNA: TGTGCCAGCAGTTTCTCCAGGCGCCGGGAGCTGTTTTTT; CDR3: CASSFSRRRELFF
D: .; size: many; V: TRBV6-5; J: TRBJ2-7; DNA: TGTGCCAGCAGTTACTTCCACGAGCAGTACTTC; CDR3: CASSYFHEQYF
D: TRBD2; size: .; V: TRBV12-3/TRBV12-4; J: TRBJ2-1; DNA: TGTGCCAGCAGTTTAGTAGGCGGGAGGCCTTTCAATGAGCAGTTCTTC; CDR3: CASSLVGGRPFNEQFF
D: .; size: few; V: TRBV12-3/TRBV12-4; J: TRBJ2-5; DNA: TGTGCCAGCAAAAGCGGTCAAGAGACCCAGTACTTC; CDR3: CASKSGQETQYF
D: .; size: few; V: TRBV13; J: TRBJ2-3; DNA: TGTGCCAGCACCGGACTGGTTAGCACAGATACGCAGTATTTT; CDR3: CASTGLVSTDTQYF
D: TRBD2; size: .; V: TRBV6-1; J: TRBJ2-1; DNA: TGTGCCAGCAGTGAACTAGCGGGAGTAGGGAATGAGCAGTTCTTC; CDR3: CASSELAGVGNEQFF
D: .; size: few; V: TRBV20-1; J: TRBJ1-1; DNA: TGCAGTGCTAGGGGAGACACCACGAACACTGAAGCTTTCTTT; CDR3: CSARGDTTNTEAFF
D: .; size: .; V: TRBV6-1; J: TRBJ2-1; DNA: TGTGCCAGCAGTTCGGGAACCCCCCAGGTCTACAATGAGCAGTTCTTC; CDR3: CASSSGTPQVYNEQFF
D: TRBD2; size: .; V: TRBV12-3/TRBV12-4; J: TRBJ2-7; DNA: TGTGCCAACACCCCTTCCCCCGGTTTTAGCGGGAGGGGTTACGAGCAGTACTTC; CDR3: CANTPSPGFSGRGYEQYF
D: TRBD1; size: once; V: TRBV12-3/TRBV12-4; J: TRBJ2-2; DNA: TGTGCCAGCAGATCCGGGACAGGGGGGGGGGAGCTGTTTTTT; CDR3: CASRSGTGGGELFF
D: TRBD2; size: few; V: TRBV3-1; J: TRBJ2-2; DNA: TGTGCCAGCAGCCAAGTAAGCGGGAGAATGGACACCGGGGAGCTGTTTTTT; CDR3: CASSQVSGRMDTGELFF
D: TRBD1; size: few; V: TRBV20-1; J: TRBJ2-2; DNA: TGCAGTGCTAGAGATCCCCGGACAGGGGGGGAGCTGTTTTTT; CDR3: CSARDPRTGGELFF
D: TRBD2; size: few; V: TRBV29-1; J: TRBJ2-1; DNA: TGCAGCGTTGAAGAGCCAGGGACTAGTCCCAACAATGAGCAGTTCTTC; CDR3: CSVEEPGTSPNNEQFF
D: TRBD1; size: many; V: TRBV27; J: TRBJ2-5; DNA: TGTGCCAGCAGAATGACAGGGGTTGCAGAGACCCAGTACTTC; CDR3: CASRMTGVAETQYF
D: .; size: .; V: TRBV28; J: TRBJ2-3; DNA: TGTGCCAGCAGTCCCACGGGTATTGGGGATACGCAGTATTTT; CDR3: CASSPTGIGDTQYF
D: TRBD1; size: few; V: TRBV12-3/TRBV12-4; J: TRBJ1-2; DNA: TGTGCCAGCATCAGACAGGGTTTCTATGGCTACACCTTC; CDR3: CASIRQGFYGYTF
D: .; size: .; V: TRBV20-1; J: TRBJ1-2; DNA: TGCAGTGCTAGGAAGAGTTGGGGGGGGGACTATGGCTACACCTTC; CDR3: CSARKSWGGDYGYTF
D: TRBD2; size: .; V: TRBV11-2; J: TRBJ2-1; DNA: TGTGCCAGCAGCGAACGACTAGCGGGAACCACCTACAATGAGCAGTTCTTC; CDR3: CASSERLAGTTYNEQFF
D: .; size: .; V: TRBV28; J: TRBJ1-4; DNA: TGTGCCAGCAGTACCCCCAGGGAGGATGAAAAACTGTTTTTT; CDR3: CASSTPREDEKLFF
D: TRBD2; size: .; V: TRBV3-1; J: TRBJ2-5; DNA: TGTGCCAGCAGCCGATGGACTAGCGGGACAAACTACCAAGAGACCCAGTACTTC; CDR3: CASSRWTSGTNYQETQYF
D: TRBD2; size: many; V: TRBV28; J: TRBJ2-1; DNA: TGTGCCAGCACCCCCCAGGCTGCGGGAGACCACAATGAGCAGTTCTTC; CDR3: CASTPQAAGDHNEQFF
D: .; size: few; V: TRBV12-5; J: TRBJ2-1; DNA: TGTGCTAGTGGTTACCAGGGAGGTTCGGGCAATGAGCAGTTCTTC; CDR3: CASGYQGGSGNEQFF
D: .; size: few; V: TRBV18; J: TRBJ2-7; DNA: TGTGCCAGCTCCAACTTAATCTACGAGCAGTACTTC; CDR3: CASSNLIYEQYF
D: .; size: many; V: TRBV2; J: TRBJ2-1; DNA: TGTGCCAGCAGTGTAAGCCTACCCGGCTACAATGAGCAGTTCTTC; CDR3: CASSVSLPGYNEQFF
D: .; size: few; V: TRBV20-1; J: TRBJ2-1; DNA: TGCAGTGCTAGACTTTCCAACTACAATGAGCAGTTCTTC; CDR3: CSARLSNYNEQFF
D: TRBD1; size: few; V: TRBV3-1; J: TRBJ1-2; DNA: TGTGCCAGCAGCCCGTATAGACAGGGGGCGCTTGGCTACACCTTC; CDR3: CASSPYRQGALGYTF
D: .; size: many; V: TRBV3-1; J: TRBJ1-2; DNA: TGTGCCAGCAGTGGGGGCGTCTACTATGGCTACACCTTC; CDR3: CASSGGVYYGYTF
D: .; size: few; V: TRBV11-3; J: TRBJ2-2; DNA: TGTGCCAGCAGCTTCCTGGGGAAAGTAACCGGGGAGCTGTTTTTT; CDR3: CASSFLGKVTGELFF
D: TRBD1; size: many; V: TRBV6-1; J: TRBJ2-7; DNA: TGTGCCAGCAGGACCGGGACAGGGATGTACGAGCAGTACTTC; CDR3: CASRTGTGMYEQYF
D: .; size: few; V: TRBV12-3/TRBV12-4; J: TRBJ2-1; DNA: TGTGCCAGCAGTTTGGGGGGACCGCAGCAGTTCTTC; CDR3: CASSLGGPQQFF
D: TRBD2; size: .; V: TRBV4-2; J: TRBJ2-7; DNA: TGTGCCAGCAGCCAACCCCGGACTAGCGGGGGCTACGAGCAGTACTTC; CDR3: CASSQPRTSGGYEQYF
D: TRBD2; size: .; V: TRBV9; J: TRBJ2-2; DNA: TGTGCCAGCAGCGCCGGGGGGGACGCCGGGGAGCTGTTTTTT; CDR3: CASSAGGDAGELFF